This record concerns one TCR beta chain sequence. The V segment lost 9 bases and the J segment 9 bases; nucleotides outside the gene matches: 8. The germline V gene has CDR1 ENHRY and CDR2 SYGVKD. The CDR3 sequence is 12 residues long. These data come from a study of T cell responses to AZD1222 COVID-19 vaccine. Profiling relied on immunoSEQ multiplex PCR, and the TCRdb table lists in-frame clones only, not all of them. The table lists 75,000 to 100,000 clones, around 90% of them singletons. The clonotype comes from an adult who received the AZD1222 COVID-19 vaccine. Specimen: peripheral blood, collected 28 days after the second AZD1222 dose. The chain is built from TRBV10-3 and TRBJ2-1; 7 nucleotides line up with TRBD2. The DNA of the CDR3 is TGTGCCATGGCCGATGGGGGGGGTGAGCAGTTCTTC. It translates to CAMADGGGEQFF.